Following are 32 T cell receptor beta chains from one sample sequenced in a study of STAT3 mutations in large granular lymphocyte leukemia. Study-level findings and limits: Every T-cell large granular lymphocyte leukemia patient had at least one immunodominant TCR beta clonotype.

These TCRs are of unknown antigen specificity. Generated by immunoSEQ multiplex PCR, the TCRdb table keeps only in-frame clones and is missing some. The sample includes approximately 20,000 clones, 92% of them seen just once. The specimen sequenced was peripheral blood mononuclear cells. The source is a man in his sixties with T-cell large granular lymphocyte leukemia. Some clones in this sample may be carry-over from other donors' samples.

This chain joins TRBV19 and TRBJ1-2, with D tentatively TRBD1 (5 bases). The germline CDR1 and CDR2 sequences are LNHDA and SQIVND (reference sequence). V dropped 7 bases and J dropped 0 bases, with 9 bases sitting between them. CDR3 size: 13 residues. CDR3 DNA sequence: TGTGCCAGTAAGGGGAACGCTAACTATGGCTACACCTTC. It yields the protein CASKGNANYGYTF.

The chain recombines TRBV5-1 with TRBJ2-3; 8 nucleotides line up with TRBD2. Germline loops: CDR1 SGHRS, CDR2 YFSETQ. This CDR3 is built from 14 residues. With V trimmed by 1 base and J by 5 bases, 3 bases remained unmatched. CDR3 residues: CASSLRAGGDTQYF. CDR3 in DNA: TGCGCCAGCAGCTTGAGGGCGGGAGGAGATACGCAGTATTTT.

The V and J genes are TRBV18 and TRBJ2-1; D not resolved. Between the trimmed V and J ends, which lost 5 bases and 0 bases, there was a span of 14 bases. Per germline, CDR1 KGHSH and CDR2 LQKENI. The CDR3 is 16 residues long. CDR3 nucleotides: TGTGCCAGCTCATCGACCCTCCTGAGCTCCTACAATGAGCAGTTCTTC. Amino acids: CASSSTLLSSYNEQFF.

The table lists this clone with a few counts. The rearrangement uses TRBV7-2 and TRBJ2-5, with unresolved D. Trimming pared 1 base from V and 2 bases from J, leaving 11 bases between. Germline-derived CDR1 and CDR2 are SGHTA and FQGNSA. The CDR3 loop spans 15 amino acids. The CDR3, as DNA: TGTGCCAGCAGCTTAGGTGGTAATGATCAAGAGACCCAGTACTTC. Translation: CASSLGGNDQETQYF.

This chain uses TRBV5-1 with TRBJ2-5; no definite D call. This CDR3 comprises 16 residues. CDR1 SGHRS and CDR2 YFSETQ come from the germline V gene. V lost 0 bases to trimming and J lost 7 bases, with 19 bases between them. In DNA, the CDR3 is TGCGCCAGCAGCTTGGCCGACTCCGCCGATGAAGGGACCCAGTACTTC. Its translation is CASSLADSADEGTQYF.

The chain is built from TRBV2 and TRBJ2-7; 7 bases map to TRBD1. The V gene end was trimmed by 5 bases and the J gene end by 6 bases; junction bases not matched to a gene: 13. CDR1 and CDR2 from the germline V gene are SNHLY and FYNNEI. This CDR3 is built from 15 residues. This CDR3 is CASSSLPGQVGEQYF. The CDR3 region has the DNA TGTGCCAGCAGTTCCCTTCCCGGACAGGTCGGCGAGCAGTACTTC.

The CDR3 bases are TGTGCCAGCAGTGAATATCCCCAGAACTATGGCTACACCTTC. Residues: CASSEYPQNYGYTF. The rearrangement joins TRBV6-1 to TRBJ1-2, with unresolved D. CDR1 MNHNS and CDR2 SASEGT come from the germline V gene. The CDR3 runs to 14 residues. The V and J ends lost 2 bases and 2 bases respectively, with 9 bases between them.

J is TRBJ2-3 and V is TRBV7-2; TRBD2 aligns across 7 bases. The V and J ends lost 5 bases and 2 bases, in that order; junction bases with no gene match: 7. Germline CDR1 SGHTA, CDR2 FQGNSA. This CDR3 has 15 residues. The CDR3 DNA follows: TGTGCCAGCAGCCCGAGAGCGGGACCCACAGATACGCAGTATTTT. Amino acids: CASSPRAGPTDTQYF.

This clone has just a few counts. The rearrangement uses TRBV19 and TRBJ1-5; the match to TRBD1 covers 7 bases. V was clipped by 6 bases and J by 6 bases; unmatched bases: 11. Germline CDR1 and CDR2: LNHDA and SQIVND (reference sequence). The CDR3 length is 15 residues. Here the CDR3 DNA reads TGTGCCAGTAGGTTTCGACAGGGAGGGACTCAGCCCCAGCATTTT. It yields the protein CASRFRQGGTQPQHF.

This chain uses TRBV4-3 with TRBJ2-1; D unresolved. From germline, CDR1 is LGHNA and CDR2 YSLEER. Trimming cost V 0 bases and J 3 bases, with 12 bases left between them. The CDR3 totals 16 residues. The CDR3 coding sequence is TGCGCCAGCAGCCAAGATCTACGTGGGAACTACAATGAGCAGTTCTTC. This encodes CASSQDLRGNYNEQFF.

The V call is TRBV4-1, the J call TRBJ2-7, with a possible D match to TRBD2 (5 bases). V lost 0 bases to trimming and J lost 6 bases, with 24 bases between them. The germline CDR1 and CDR2 sequences are MGHRA and YSYEKL. The CDR3 contains 18 residues. In nucleotides, the CDR3 is TGCGCCAGCAGCCAAGATAGAACGGTTGGACTCTCCCCCTCCGAGCAGTACTTC. It is translated as CASSQDRTVGLSPSEQYF.

The CDR3 DNA reads TGCGCCAGCAGACTTAGCTCTGGAAACACCATATATTTT. Translation gives CASRLSSGNTIYF. The J gene is TRBJ1-3, the V gene TRBV5-1; D is uncertain. The germline CDR1 and CDR2 sequences are SGHRS and YFSETQ. Trimming removed 5 bases at V and 0 bases at J, with 6 bases between. The CDR3 is 13 residues long.

This clone was counted a single time. V is TRBV6-6 and J is TRBJ1-5; possible D gene TRBD1, 6 bases. Trimming shortened V by 7 bases and J by 5 bases, and 21 bases separated the two germline ends. The CDR3 covers 16 residues. Germline loops: CDR1 MNHNY, CDR2 SVGAGI (reference sequence). Written as DNA, the CDR3 is TGTGCCAGCATCTCCGTTCTGGGGGGCCCTCATCAGCCCCAGCATTTT. It translates to CASISVLGGPHQPQHF.

The rearrangement links TRBV5-1 to TRBJ1-6; unclear D gene. Germline lookup yields CDR1 SGHRS and CDR2 YFSETQ. This CDR3 is 16 amino acids long. The V and J ends lost 0 bases and 6 bases respectively, with 13 bases between them. This CDR3 is CASSLGQPDRNSPLHF. CDR3 sequence (DNA): TGCGCCAGCAGCTTGGGGCAGCCAGACCGTAATTCACCCCTCCACTTT.

The gene calls are TRBV19 and TRBJ1-4; a possible D gene is TRBD1 (6 bases). Germline CDR1 reads LNHDA; CDR2 reads SQIVND (reference sequence). The CDR3 is 18 amino acids. The V and J ends lost 1 base and 1 base respectively, with 16 bases between them. In nucleotides, the CDR3 is TGTGCCAGTAGTATAGGTCGGACAGTCTCTGGAACTAATGAAAAACTGTTTTTT. This sequence encodes CASSIGRTVSGTNEKLFF.

In DNA form, the CDR3 reads TGCAGCGTCACTAGCGGGAGTATGGAGACCCAGTACTTC. This encodes CSVTSGSMETQYF. The V gene is TRBV29-1, the J gene TRBJ2-5, with 11 bases identical to TRBD2. The CDR3 runs 13 residues. From germline, CDR1 is SQVTM and CDR2 ANQGSEA. The junction had 5 bases not matched to a gene; V was cut back by 6 bases and J by 5 bases.

The sample holds a few counts of this clone. This rearrangement joins TRBV9 to TRBJ2-1; 11 nucleotides line up with TRBD2. The V gene end was trimmed by 2 bases and the J gene end by 7 bases; junction bases not matched to a gene: 11. The germline V gene has CDR1 SGDLS and CDR2 YYNGEE. CDR3 length: 17 amino acids. The CDR3 is CASSVTSGSGWKNEQFF. CDR3 DNA: TGTGCCAGCAGCGTCACTAGCGGGAGTGGGTGGAAAAATGAGCAGTTCTTC.

The CDR3 DNA follows: TGCAGCGTTTATTCCGGTGTTATGAACACTGAAGCTTTCTTT. Protein sequence: CSVYSGVMNTEAFF. The chain joins TRBV29-1 to TRBJ1-1; no clear D gene. The CDR3 totals 14 residues. V was pared by 5 bases and J by 0 bases, with 13 bases between. Germline CDR1 is SQVTM and CDR2 is ANQGSEA.

The chain recombines TRBV11-2 with TRBJ2-7; maybe TRBD2 (6 bases). The CDR3 runs 15 residues. Germline V gene data show CDR1 as SGHAT and CDR2 as FQNNGV. Trimming stripped 3 bases from V and 2 bases from J, with 14 bases between. The CDR3 region has the DNA TGTGCCAGCAGCTTTGGGTTAGCGGCAGCCTACGAGCAGTACTTC. Residues: CASSFGLAAAYEQYF.

The chain uses TRBV5-1 and TRBJ2-2; TRBD1 aligns across 11 bases. From germline, CDR1 is SGHRS and CDR2 YFSETQ. Trimming cost V 7 bases and J 4 bases; bases outside gene matches: 18. The CDR3 loop spans 19 amino acids. Here the CDR3 DNA reads TGCGCCAGCTCCCGCGGACAGGGGGCGTTTGGGCGAGGCACCGGGGAGCTGTTTTTT. Translated: CASSRGQGAFGRGTGELFF. Drawing the rest from reference TRBV5-1 and TRBJ2-2, the complete variable domain is KAGVTQTPRYLIKTRGQQVTLSCSPISGHRSVSWYQQTPGQGLQFLFEYFSETQRNKGNFPGRFSGRQFSNSRSEMNVSTLELGDSALYLCASSRGQGAFGRGTGELFFGEGSRLTVL.

The chain uses TRBV5-1 and TRBJ2-1; a weak D match, TRBD1 (6 bases). The CDR3 contains 17 residues. Germline CDR1 and CDR2: SGHRS and YFSETQ. V was trimmed by 2 bases and J by 7 bases, leaving 22 bases between them. The CDR3 sequence: CASSLTPGEGGPNEQFF. The CDR3 DNA is TGCGCCAGCAGCTTAACTCCAGGGGAAGGGGGACCAAATGAGCAGTTCTTC.

The rearrangement joins TRBV7-2 to TRBJ2-1; D unclear. Deletions cut 5 bases from V and 8 bases from J, with 7 bases between. The CDR3 totals 11 residues. Per germline, CDR1 SGHTA and CDR2 FQGNSA. CDR3 nucleotides: TGTGCCAGCAGCCTTAGATATGAGCAGTTCTTC. Amino acids: CASSLRYEQFF.

The rearrangement joins TRBV5-4 to TRBJ2-5; 10 positions match TRBD2. CDR1 and CDR2 (germline): SGHNT, YYREEE (reference sequence). J gave up 4 bases and V 2 bases, and 2 bases lay outside the gene matches. The CDR3 covers 14 residues. The CDR3 here is CASSLAGGTETQYF. Written as DNA, the CDR3 is TGTGCCAGCAGCTTAGCGGGAGGGACAGAGACCCAGTACTTC. Full variable domain (outside the CDR3, taken from reference TRBV5-4 and TRBJ2-5): ETGVTQSPTHLIKTRGQQVTLRCSSQSGHNTVSWYQQALGQGPQFIFQYYREEENGRGNFPPRFSGLQFPNYSSELNVNALELDDSALYLCASSLAGGTETQYFGPGTRLLVL.

In this sample, this clone turned up once. The rearrangement joins TRBV4-2 to TRBJ2-1; D is possibly TRBD2 (5 bases). V dropped 0 bases and J dropped 10 bases, with 7 bases sitting between them. This CDR3 has 12 amino acids. Germline V CDR1 and CDR2: LGHNA, YNFKEQ. This chain's CDR3 is CASSQEPSEQFF. The CDR3 DNA sequence: TGTGCCAGCAGCCAAGAGCCTAGCGAGCAGTTCTTC.

The chain carries TRBV5-5 and TRBJ1-6; TRBD1 matches 7 bases. Trimming cost V 1 base and J 5 bases; bases outside gene matches: 3. Looked up from germline, CDR1 is SGHKS and CDR2 is YYEKEE (reference sequence). The CDR3 contains 15 residues. The CDR3 loop reads CASSLRQGDNSPLHF. The CDR3 DNA sequence: TGTGCCAGCAGCTTGAGGCAGGGGGATAATTCACCCCTCCACTTT.

The chain is built from TRBV18 and TRBJ1-2; D remains unclear. V was pared by 6 bases and J by 1 base, with 9 bases between. CDR3 length equals 13 residues. From germline, CDR1 is KGHSH and CDR2 LQKENI. The CDR3 protein is CASSPTFNYGYTF. The CDR3 DNA reads TGTGCCAGCTCCCCGACATTTAACTATGGCTACACCTTC. Full variable domain (rest looked up from reference TRBV18 and TRBJ1-2): NAGVMQNPRHLVRRRGQEARLRCSPMKGHSHVYWYRQLPEEGLKFMVYLQKENIIDESGMPKERFSAEFPKEGPSILRIQQVVRGDSAAYFCASSPTFNYGYTFGSGTRLTVV.

This chain uses TRBV4-3 with TRBJ2-5, with 12 bases identical to TRBD2. Germline V lookup: CDR1 LGHNA, CDR2 YSLEER. After removal of 4 bases from V and 4 bases from J, the junction contained 10 bases not matched to a gene. The CDR3 runs to 17 residues. The CDR3 coding sequence is TGCGCCAGCAGCCCCAGGGCCCTAGCGGGAGGGGGAGAGACCCAGTACTTC. It specifies CASSPRALAGGGETQYF.

The V call is TRBV5-4, the J call TRBJ1-1; tentative D call: TRBD1 (5 bases). CDR1 and CDR2 (germline): SGHNT, YYREEE (reference sequence). Trimming left V 8 bases short and J 1 base short, with 21 bases between. The CDR3 length is 16 residues. In DNA form, the CDR3 reads TGTGCCAGTCAAAACGGGGGGACCACGGGGAACACTGAAGCTTTCTTT. It specifies CASQNGGTTGNTEAFF.

The chain has TRBV5-4 and TRBJ1-1; TRBD1 might be the D (6 bases). V was cut by 0 bases and J by 0 bases, with 12 bases left in between. The CDR3 runs to 16 residues. Germline V gene data show CDR1 as SGHNT and CDR2 as YYREEE (reference sequence). CDR3 amino acids: CASSLDGGTMNTEAFF. For the CDR3, the DNA is TGTGCCAGCAGCTTGGATGGGGGCACTATGAACACTGAAGCTTTCTTT.

V gene TRBV9 combines with J gene TRBJ2-3; 7 bases agree with TRBD1. The length of the CDR3 is 15 residues. V gave up 3 bases and J gave up 3 bases; unmatched junction bases: 7. CDR1 and CDR2 (germline): SGDLS, YYNGEE. The DNA for the CDR3 is TGTGCCAGCAGCGGCTCCCCGGGACAGACAGATACGCAGTATTTT. Its protein product is CASSGSPGQTDTQYF.

This clone has only one observation. The genes are TRBV27 and TRBJ1-1; D perhaps matches TRBD1 (5 bases). This CDR3 region has 15 residues. Germline CDR1 MNHEY, CDR2 SMNVEV (reference sequence). Trimming took off 0 bases at V and 5 bases at J, with 13 bases between the two ends. CDR3 region: CASSLSFRSGTEAFF. The CDR3 nucleotides are TGTGCCAGCAGTTTATCCTTTAGGTCAGGGACTGAAGCTTTCTTT.

In this sample, this clone turned up once. This chain uses TRBV20-1 with TRBJ2-5, with D perhaps matching TRBD2 (6 bases). The CDR3 length is 11 residues. Per germline, CDR1 DFQATT and CDR2 SNEGSKA (reference sequence). Trimming left V 5 bases short and J 4 bases short, with 8 bases between. In nucleotides, the CDR3 is TGCAGTGCTCCAGCGGGAGAGACCCAGTACTTC. It yields the protein CSAPAGETQYF.